This TCR beta chain was recovered during a study of blood T cell repertoires in COVID-19. As for the study in general: Italy, Spain and the United States were the sources of the convalescent and acute COVID-19 samples. PBMCs, B-cell-depleted T cells, or T cells were the source of the cDNA or gDNA that made up the material.

V was cut by 1 base and J by 4 bases, with 12 bases left in between. CDR3 length: 14 residues. In germline, CDR1 is SGHRS, CDR2 YFSETQ. Original methodology: Amplifying reference gene primers gave estimates of nucleated cell counts. Profiled with immunoSEQ multiplex PCR; TCRdb holds only in-frame clones, not every one. V and J calls and clone size are as listed in that table; D and trimming were resolved from the DNA. The sample shows some 75,000 clones, roughly 90% of them seen only once. The chain recombines TRBV5-1 with TRBJ2-7; D perhaps matches TRBD1 (5 bases). This TCR was sampled from a man in his sixties with acute or convalescent COVID-19. Sample: peripheral blood. CDR3 nucleotides: TGCGCCAGCAGCTTGCAGGCCAGGGATTACGAGCAGTACTTC. Translated, it gives CASSLQARDYEQYF.